This TCR beta chain stems from a study of TIL therapy for anti-PD-1-resistant metastatic lung cancer. Findings and caveats of the study: Treatment-naive, never-smoker and oncogene-addicted patients were overrepresented in this highly selected cohort.

Regarding time point: pre-treatment sample, taken before nivolumab and TIL therapy. This clone was picked up a small number of times. Its antigen is undetermined. V gave up 4 bases and J gave up 2 bases; unmatched junction bases: 8. Germline loops: CDR1 MNHEY, CDR2 SMNVEV (reference sequence). The CDR3 spans 16 residues. Sequencing used immunoSEQ v3. Profiling relied on immunoSEQ multiplex PCR, and the TCRdb table lists in-frame clones only, not all of them. The table has 36,000 or so clones, less than 85% seen once. The input for sequencing was blood, taken at baseline. The chain combines TRBV27 with TRBJ1-1, with 9 bases matching TRBD1. This sequence originates from a person between 25 and 79 years old with non-small cell lung cancer. Written as DNA, the CDR3 is TGTGCCAGCAGTTCTCGGACAGGGGTGGGCAACACTGAAGCTTTCTTT. Translating it yields CASSSRTGVGNTEAFF.